This TCR beta chain originates from a study of cytomegalovirus exposure and HLA in healthy donors. Trimming pared 0 bases from V and 4 bases from J, leaving 12 bases between. The CDR3 covers 15 residues. Germline lookup yields CDR1 LNHDA and CDR2 SQIVND (reference sequence). Of note for this clone: The antigen remains unidentified.

PCR employed 60 Vbeta and 13 Jbeta primers. Some clones are missing from TCRdb's copy, which holds only in-frame ones; the method was immunoSEQ multiplex PCR. The specimen's table records approximately 120,000 clones. General study points: In an earlier analysis, most TCR beta V segments were productive about 87% or about 30% of the time. Later, an analysis showed that TCR beta chains associated with HLA were more clonally expanded than others that were equally common. Three of the chains that were CMV-associated were confirmed in vitro to be specific for CMV antigens.

The sample taken for sequencing was PBMCs. J is TRBJ1-1 and V is TRBV19; D is perhaps TRBD1 (6 bases). The TCR sequence derives from a man between 18 and 35 years old in good health and CMV-seronegative. In DNA, the CDR3 is TGTGCCAGTAGTATAGAATGGGGGGGCGGCACTGAAGCTTTCTTT. Amino acids: CASSIEWGGGTEAFF.